These T cell receptor beta chains were read from a single sample in a study of regulatory T cells in long-lasting Graves disease. One entry per CDR3 protein, called by TCRdb with MiXCR from the multiplex PCR reads. The sample lists 550,000 to 700,000 distinct CDR3 sequences; around 15% were seen once. The data were also submitted as part of a second study, on T cells in Graves' hyperthyroidism and ophthalmopathy.

The source material was peripheral blood mononuclear cells (PBMCs), sampled at new diagnosis, from a patient treated with antithyroid drugs. These receptor sequences come from a man younger than 30 with Graves disease. Both conserved end residues are part of each CDR3. Each record gives: V gene, J gene, D gene, clone size, CDR3 protein, CDR3 DNA. D genes are given only for firm matches. Clone sizes are given selectively: once, few, many, or a class where the clone is expanded.

TRBV28	TRBJ2-2	-	few	CASRGQISGYTGELFF	TGTGCCAGCAGAGGACAGATTAGCGGATACACCGGGGAGCTGTTTTTT
TRBV7-2	TRBJ1-4	TRBD1	-	CASSSFRDRDEKLFF	TGTGCCAGCAGCTCGTTTCGGGACAGGGACGAAAAACTGTTTTTT
TRBV20-1	TRBJ1-2	-	few	CSALSRGSGNYGYTF	TGCAGTGCCCTTTCTAGGGGAAGTGGGAACTATGGCTACACCTTC
TRBV7-9	TRBJ2-5	TRBD2	-	CASSPGIAGGIQETQYF	TGTGCCAGCAGCCCCGGTATAGCGGGAGGGATACAAGAGACCCAGTACTTC
TRBV28	TRBJ2-7	-	many	CASSDRWVSEQYF	TGTGCCAGCAGTGATCGATGGGTGAGCGAGCAGTACTTC
TRBV20-1	TRBJ1-5	-	few	CSARDPRGTGQPQHF	TGCAGTGCTAGAGATCCTAGAGGGACCGGTCAGCCCCAGCATTTT
TRBV6-2/TRBV6-3	TRBJ2-7	-	-	CASSYSISRTRDYEQYF	TGTGCCAGCAGTTACTCGATTTCGCGTACCCGGGACTACGAGCAGTACTTC
TRBV5-6	TRBJ2-2	TRBD2	few	CASSGLAGGGTGELFF	TGTGCCAGCAGCGGACTAGCGGGAGGGGGAACCGGGGAGCTGTTTTTT
TRBV27	TRBJ2-1	TRBD2	once	CASSSSGYPSSYNEQFF	TGTGCCAGCTCGAGTAGCGGGTATCCTAGCTCCTACAATGAGCAGTTCTTC
TRBV5-1	TRBJ2-7	TRBD2	many	CASSLVGGSHEQYF	TGCGCCAGCAGCCTGGTGGGGGGGAGCCACGAGCAGTACTTC
TRBV29-1	TRBJ1-1	-	-	CSVVQGLTEAFF	TGCAGCGTTGTTCAGGGCCTCACTGAAGCTTTCTTT
TRBV28	TRBJ1-1	-	many	CASSLGVGAGDDTEAFF	TGTGCCAGCAGTTTAGGTGTGGGAGCAGGGGACGACACTGAAGCTTTCTTT
TRBV30	TRBJ1-2	-	-	CAWSGWGVGGYAF	TGTGCCTGGAGTGGTTGGGGGGTGGGTGGCTACGCCTTC
TRBV18	TRBJ1-2	-	-	CASSPHPEGNGYTF	TGTGCCAGCTCACCCCACCCGGAGGGGAATGGCTACACCTTC
TRBV10-3	TRBJ2-1	-	-	CATGAGQNNNEQFF	TGTGCCACCGGAGCGGGACAGAACAACAATGAGCAGTTCTTC
TRBV4-1	TRBJ2-7	TRBD2	few	CASSIASGSFYEQYF	TGCGCCAGCAGCATAGCTAGCGGGAGCTTTTATGAGCAGTACTTC
TRBV3-1	TRBJ1-2	-	many	CASSGGFYGYTF	TGTGCCAGCAGCGGGGGCTTTTACGGCTACACCTTC
TRBV20-1	TRBJ2-1	-	many	CSARATGTTYNEQFF	TGCAGTGCTAGAGCGACCGGGACGACTTACAATGAGCAGTTCTTC
TRBV6-5	TRBJ1-2	TRBD1	few	CASGLRGLGYTF	TGTGCCAGCGGTTTGAGGGGGCTCGGCTACACCTTC
TRBV7-9	TRBJ2-1	-	few	CASSPTVNEQFF	TGTGCCAGCAGCCCCACCGTAAATGAGCAGTTCTTC
TRBV28	TRBJ2-5	TRBD2	many	CASRPLIAGAETQYF	TGTGCCAGCAGACCGCTAATAGCGGGAGCAGAGACCCAGTACTTC
TRBV19	TRBJ2-7	TRBD1	few	CASSFRTGGYEQYF	TGTGCCAGTAGTTTTCGGACAGGGGGCTACGAGCAGTACTTC
TRBV6-5	TRBJ2-6	TRBD1	many	CASSYFPPDRVFGANVLTF	TGTGCCAGCAGTTACTTCCCCCCCGACAGGGTCTTTGGGGCCAACGTCCTGACTTTC
TRBV5-1	TRBJ1-2	-	many	CASGRPGEGYGYTF	TGCGCCAGCGGCCGCCCGGGGGAAGGGTATGGCTACACCTTC
TRBV27	TRBJ1-2	-	many	CASSLGGDVFGYTF	TGTGCCAGCAGTTTGGGGGGGGACGTCTTTGGCTACACCTTC
TRBV10-1	TRBJ1-3	-	few	CASSERALRDVSGNTIYF	TGCGCCAGCAGTGAGAGGGCGTTGAGGGATGTCTCTGGAAACACCATATATTTT
TRBV20-1	TRBJ2-1	-	many	CSASVTGIHEQFF	TGCAGTGCTAGCGTTACAGGGATCCATGAGCAGTTCTTC
TRBV7-2	TRBJ2-1	-	few	CASSLGLRSSYNEQFF	TGTGCCAGCAGCTTAGGCCTTCGGAGCTCCTACAATGAGCAGTTCTTC
TRBV28	TRBJ2-7	-	many	CASSLGAGGQVSAYEQYF	TGTGCCAGCAGTTTAGGGGCAGGGGGGCAGGTCTCGGCCTACGAGCAGTACTTC
TRBV19	TRBJ2-1	TRBD1	-	CASQGQGMINEQFF	TGTGCCAGTCAGGGACAGGGGATGATCAATGAGCAGTTCTTC
TRBV5-1	TRBJ1-6	-	-	CASSGGLRMDSPLHF	TGCGCCAGCAGCGGGGGCCTCCGGATGGATTCACCCCTCCACTTT
TRBV18	TRBJ2-1	-	few	CASSADRSFYNEQFF	TGTGCCAGCTCAGCGGACAGAAGCTTCTACAATGAGCAGTTCTTC
TRBV7-8	TRBJ2-3	-	-	CASSERGGGRGTDTQYF	TGTGCCAGCAGCGAAAGGGGGGGCGGGAGAGGGACAGATACGCAGTATTTT
TRBV7-9	TRBJ2-7	TRBD2	-	CASSRGTSATYEQYF	TGTGCCAGCAGCCGCGGGACTAGCGCGACGTACGAGCAGTACTTC
TRBV20-1	TRBJ2-7	-	many	CSASSGNEQYF	TGCAGTGCTAGTTCCGGAAACGAGCAGTACTTC
TRBV7-9	TRBJ2-7	TRBD1	few	CASSSGGQGAYEQYF	TGTGCCAGCAGCAGCGGGGGACAGGGGGCATACGAGCAGTACTTC
TRBV5-1	TRBJ1-2	-	few	CASSTEGGTHYGYTF	TGCGCCAGCAGCACGGAGGGGGGGACACACTATGGCTACACCTTC
TRBV5-4	TRBJ2-3	TRBD2	-	CASSSRTSTADTQYF	TGTGCCAGCAGCTCAAGGACTAGCACTGCAGATACGCAGTATTTT
TRBV3-1	TRBJ1-1	-	-	CASSGAGLEAFF	TGTGCCAGCAGCGGAGCAGGTCTTGAAGCTTTCTTT
TRBV30	TRBJ1-5	-	-	CAWSEGTISNQPQHF	TGTGCCTGGAGCGAGGGGACAATTAGCAATCAGCCCCAGCATTTT
TRBV5-1	TRBJ2-3	-	-	CASSPRDQSTDTQYF	TGCGCCAGCAGCCCAAGGGACCAAAGCACAGATACGCAGTATTTT
TRBV20-1	TRBJ1-1	-	-	CSARVRGYPEAFF	TGCAGTGCTAGAGTTAGGGGGTACCCTGAAGCTTTCTTT
TRBV29-1	TRBJ2-5	-	many	CSAPKQGTQETQYF	TGCAGCGCCCCGAAGCAGGGAACACAAGAGACCCAGTACTTC
TRBV11-3	TRBJ2-3	-	many	CASSSWVTDTDTQYF	TGTGCCAGCAGCTCCTGGGTTACAGATACAGATACGCAGTATTTT
TRBV6-2/TRBV6-3	TRBJ2-7	-	many	CASSLDRVYHEQYF	TGTGCCAGCAGTTTGGACAGAGTCTACCACGAGCAGTACTTC
TRBV30	TRBJ2-1	TRBD2	many	CAWSVLASGGNEQFF	TGTGCCTGGAGTGTACTGGCTAGCGGGGGCAATGAGCAGTTCTTC